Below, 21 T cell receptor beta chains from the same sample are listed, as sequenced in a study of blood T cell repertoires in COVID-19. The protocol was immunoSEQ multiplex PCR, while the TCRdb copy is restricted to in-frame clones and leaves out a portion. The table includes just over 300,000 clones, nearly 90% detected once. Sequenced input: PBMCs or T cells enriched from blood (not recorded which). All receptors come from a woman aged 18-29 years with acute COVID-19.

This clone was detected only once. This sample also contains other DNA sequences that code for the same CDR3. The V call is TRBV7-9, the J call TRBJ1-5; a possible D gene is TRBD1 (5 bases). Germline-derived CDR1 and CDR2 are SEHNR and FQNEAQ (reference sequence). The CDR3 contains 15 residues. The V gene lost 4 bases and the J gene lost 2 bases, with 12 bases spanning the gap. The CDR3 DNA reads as TGTGCCAGCAGCTCTACCACAGGAGGCAATCAGCCCCAGCATTTT. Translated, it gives CASSSTTGGNQPQHF.

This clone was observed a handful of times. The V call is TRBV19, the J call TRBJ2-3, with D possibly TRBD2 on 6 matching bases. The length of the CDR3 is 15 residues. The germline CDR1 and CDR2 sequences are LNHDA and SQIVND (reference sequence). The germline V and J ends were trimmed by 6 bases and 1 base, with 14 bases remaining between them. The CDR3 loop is CASSPRRGGTDTQYF. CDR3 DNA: TGTGCCAGTAGCCCGCGGAGGGGAGGCACAGATACGCAGTATTTT.

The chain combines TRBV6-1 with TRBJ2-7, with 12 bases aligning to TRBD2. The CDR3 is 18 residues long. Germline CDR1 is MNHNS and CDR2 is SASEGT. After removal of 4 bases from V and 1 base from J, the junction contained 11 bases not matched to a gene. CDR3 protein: CASSAEIGLAGPSYEQYF. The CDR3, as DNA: TGTGCCAGCAGTGCTGAGATCGGACTAGCGGGACCGTCCTACGAGCAGTACTTC.

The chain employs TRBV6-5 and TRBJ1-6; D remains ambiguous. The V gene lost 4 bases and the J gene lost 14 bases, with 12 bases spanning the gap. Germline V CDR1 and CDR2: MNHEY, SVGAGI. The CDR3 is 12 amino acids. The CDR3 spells CASSSTDGSLHF. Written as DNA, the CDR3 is TGTGCCAGCAGTTCCACCGACGGGTCCCTCCACTTT.

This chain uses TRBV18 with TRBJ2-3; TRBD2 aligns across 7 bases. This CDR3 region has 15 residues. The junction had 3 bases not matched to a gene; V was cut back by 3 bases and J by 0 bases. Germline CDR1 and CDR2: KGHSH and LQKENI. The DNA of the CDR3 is TGTGCCAGCTCACCGAACGGGAGGAGCACAGATACGCAGTATTTT. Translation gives CASSPNGRSTDTQYF.

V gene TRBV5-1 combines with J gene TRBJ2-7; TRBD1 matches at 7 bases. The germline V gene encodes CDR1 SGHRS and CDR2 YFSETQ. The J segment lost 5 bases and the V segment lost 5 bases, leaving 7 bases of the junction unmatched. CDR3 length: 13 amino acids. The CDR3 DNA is TGCGCCAGCAGAGGGGGCGCGAGTGACGAGCAGTACTTC. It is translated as CASRGGASDEQYF.

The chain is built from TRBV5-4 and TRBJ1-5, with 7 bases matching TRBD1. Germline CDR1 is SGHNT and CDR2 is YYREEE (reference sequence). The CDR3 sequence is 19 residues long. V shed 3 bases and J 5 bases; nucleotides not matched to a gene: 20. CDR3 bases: TGTGCCAGCAGCTCTCAGGGGGATTACAGGGTCGCCCCCGATCAGCCCCAGCATTTT. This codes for CASSSQGDYRVAPDQPQHF.

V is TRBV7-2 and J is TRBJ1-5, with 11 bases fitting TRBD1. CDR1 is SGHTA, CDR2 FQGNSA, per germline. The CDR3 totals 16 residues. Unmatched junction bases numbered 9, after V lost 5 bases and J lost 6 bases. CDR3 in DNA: TGTGCCAGCAGCGCCCCCGGGGACAGGGGGTTTCAGCCCCAGCATTTT. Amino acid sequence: CASSAPGDRGFQPQHF.

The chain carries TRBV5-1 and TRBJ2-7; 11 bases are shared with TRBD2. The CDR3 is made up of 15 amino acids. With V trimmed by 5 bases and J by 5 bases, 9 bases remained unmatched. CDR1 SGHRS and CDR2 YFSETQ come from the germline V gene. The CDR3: CASRTSGTPWDEQYF. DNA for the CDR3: TGCGCCAGCAGGACTAGCGGGACCCCTTGGGACGAGCAGTACTTC. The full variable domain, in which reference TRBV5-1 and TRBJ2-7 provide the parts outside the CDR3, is KAGVTQTPRYLIKTRGQQVTLSCSPISGHRSVSWYQQTPGQGLQFLFEYFSETQRNKGNFPGRFSGRQFSNSRSEMNVSTLELGDSALYLCASRTSGTPWDEQYFGPGTRLTVT.

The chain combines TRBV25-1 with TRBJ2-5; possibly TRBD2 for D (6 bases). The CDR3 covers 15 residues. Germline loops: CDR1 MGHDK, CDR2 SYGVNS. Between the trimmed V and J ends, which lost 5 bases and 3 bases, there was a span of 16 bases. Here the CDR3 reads CASSYRQGLEETQYF. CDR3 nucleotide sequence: TGTGCCAGCAGTTATCGGCAGGGACTGGAAGAGACCCAGTACTTC.

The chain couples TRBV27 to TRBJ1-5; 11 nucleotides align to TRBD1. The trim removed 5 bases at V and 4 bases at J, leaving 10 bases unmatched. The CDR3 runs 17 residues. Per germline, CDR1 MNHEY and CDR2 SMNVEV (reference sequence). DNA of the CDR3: TGTGCCAGCAGTAGACACGCCGGGACAGGGGGTAATCAGCCCCAGCATTTT. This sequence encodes CASSRHAGTGGNQPQHF.

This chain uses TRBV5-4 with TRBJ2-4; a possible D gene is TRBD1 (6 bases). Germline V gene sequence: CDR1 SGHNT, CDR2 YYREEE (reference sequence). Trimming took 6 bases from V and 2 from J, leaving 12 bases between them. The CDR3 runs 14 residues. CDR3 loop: CASTNRDTKNIQYF. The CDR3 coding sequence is TGTGCCAGCACCAATCGGGACACCAAAAACATTCAGTACTTC.

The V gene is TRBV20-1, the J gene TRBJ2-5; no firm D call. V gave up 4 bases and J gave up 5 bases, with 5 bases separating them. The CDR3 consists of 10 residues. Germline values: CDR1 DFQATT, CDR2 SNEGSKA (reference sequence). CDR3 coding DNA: TGCAGTGCTATACGGGAGACCCAGTACTTC. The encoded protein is CSAIRETQYF.

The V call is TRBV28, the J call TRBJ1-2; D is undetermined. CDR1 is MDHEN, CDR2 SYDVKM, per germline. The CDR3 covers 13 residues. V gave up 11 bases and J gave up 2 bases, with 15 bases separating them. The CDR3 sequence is CAADGLRNYGYTF. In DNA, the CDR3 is TGTGCCGCCGACGGTCTGAGGAACTATGGCTACACCTTC.

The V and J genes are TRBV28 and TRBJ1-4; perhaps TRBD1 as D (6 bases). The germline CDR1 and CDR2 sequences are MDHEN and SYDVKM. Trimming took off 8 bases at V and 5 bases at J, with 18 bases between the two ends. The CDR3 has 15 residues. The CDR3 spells CASRSPDSLNEKLFF. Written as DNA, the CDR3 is TGTGCCAGCCGGAGCCCGGACAGCCTAAATGAAAAACTGTTTTTT.

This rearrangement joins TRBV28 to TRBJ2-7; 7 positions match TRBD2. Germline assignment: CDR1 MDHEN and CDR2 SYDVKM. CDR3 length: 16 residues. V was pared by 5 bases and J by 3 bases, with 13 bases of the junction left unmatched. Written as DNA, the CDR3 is TGTGCCAGCAGTACCCCGGAGGGAGCGGGGTTCTACGAGCAGTACTTC. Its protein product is CASSTPEGAGFYEQYF.

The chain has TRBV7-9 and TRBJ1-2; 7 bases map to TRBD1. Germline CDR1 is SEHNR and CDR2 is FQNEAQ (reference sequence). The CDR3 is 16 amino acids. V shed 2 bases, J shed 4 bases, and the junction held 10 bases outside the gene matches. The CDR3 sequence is CASSLPRDRDFYGYTF. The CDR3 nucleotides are TGTGCCAGCAGCTTACCCCGGGACAGAGACTTCTATGGCTACACCTTC.

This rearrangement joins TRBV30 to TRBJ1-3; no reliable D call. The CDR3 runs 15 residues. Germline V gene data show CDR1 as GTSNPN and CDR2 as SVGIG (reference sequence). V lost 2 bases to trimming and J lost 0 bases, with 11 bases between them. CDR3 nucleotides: TGTGCCTGGAGTCCCCGCCTGAGCTCTGGAAACACCATATATTTT. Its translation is CAWSPRLSSGNTIYF.

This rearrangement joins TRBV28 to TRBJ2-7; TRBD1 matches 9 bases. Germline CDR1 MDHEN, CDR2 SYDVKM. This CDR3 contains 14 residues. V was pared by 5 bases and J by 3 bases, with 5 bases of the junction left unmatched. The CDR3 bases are TGTGCCAGCAGTGACAAGACAGGGGGCTACGAGCAGTACTTC. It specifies CASSDKTGGYEQYF.

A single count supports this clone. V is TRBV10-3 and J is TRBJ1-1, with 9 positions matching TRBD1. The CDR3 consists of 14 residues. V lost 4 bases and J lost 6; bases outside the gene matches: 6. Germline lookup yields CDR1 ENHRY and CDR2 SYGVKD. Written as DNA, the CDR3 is TGTGCCATCAGTGGAGGGACAGGGCGGTCTGAAGCTTTCTTT. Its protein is CAISGGTGRSEAFF.

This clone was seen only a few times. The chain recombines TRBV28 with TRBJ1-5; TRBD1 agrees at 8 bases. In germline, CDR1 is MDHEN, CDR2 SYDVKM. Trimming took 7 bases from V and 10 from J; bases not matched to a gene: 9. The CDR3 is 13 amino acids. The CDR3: CASIDRDRLPQHF. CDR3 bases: TGTGCCAGCATTGACCGGGACAGGCTTCCCCAGCATTTT.